The 2 T cell receptor beta chains below come from one sample, sequenced in a study of T-cell reconstitution after alpha-beta-depleted transplantation in children. Preparation of the TCRbeta library used unique molecular identifiers. From the PCR reads, TCRdb called clonotypes with MiXCR, one entry per CDR3 protein. Here the sample spans 90,000 to 130,000 distinct CDR3 sequences, around 6.4% being singletons. This specimen was PBMCs, mostly from graft donor cells, taken 360 days after TCRalphabeta/CD19-depleted stem cell transplant. The receptors were gathered from a male patient between 2 and 9 years old who had a stem cell transplant for acute lymphoblastic leukemia, so the T cells may come from the graft donor.

This clonotype was seen more than once but under ten times. This CDR3 reads CASSMAGGYPYEQYF. CDR3 sequence (DNA): TGTGCCAGTAGTATGGCAGGAGGGTACCCCTACGAGCAGTACTTC. The V gene is TRBV19, the J gene TRBJ2-7; a weak D match, TRBD2 (6 bases). The germline CDR1 and CDR2 sequences are LNHDA and SQIVND (reference sequence). Trimming removed 3 bases from V and 2 bases from J, with 14 bases in between. This CDR3 is built from 15 residues.

This clonotype was counted a few times. The rearrangement uses TRBV6-4 and TRBJ2-1, with D perhaps TRBD1 or TRBD2 (5 bases each). Germline lookup yields CDR1 MRHNA and CDR2 SNTAGT. The CDR3 covers 15 residues. Trimming took off 4 bases at V and 5 bases at J, with 15 bases between the two ends. CDR3 in amino acids: CASSVGPPGHNEQFF. CDR3 DNA: TGTGCCAGCAGTGTGGGCCCTCCGGGGCACAATGAGCAGTTCTTC.